This T cell receptor beta chain appears in the sequencing data of a study of PD-L1 blockade in urothelial cancer (dated by TCRdb to the late 2010s). A note on the overall study: All patients started therapy around 2014 and received atezolizumab 1,200 mg intravenously every 3 weeks. Twenty-five of 29 patients were males with bladder-origin urothelial cancer, and 18 of 29 reported a prior smoking history. An ECOG performance status of 0 or 1 was recorded for the patients, and 0 to 3 prior chemotherapy regimens had been received by the patients. Blood samples were analyzed at two time points: 3 weeks after treatment start (second dose) and 6 weeks after treatment start. Blood samples yielded a median of around 140,000 T cells and tens of thousands of unique TCRs, with median clonality approximately 0.08. Somatic, immune and clinical correlates of response to PD-L1 blockade with atezolizumab in urothelial cancer were the focus of an exploratory multi-omic analysis. Pretreatment tumor samples and matched peripheral blood, collected serially before and after atezolizumab treatment, underwent TCR sequencing. Progression-free survival longer than 6 months counted as durable clinical benefit, and TCR features were additionally tested against both progression-free and overall survival. Whole exome sequencing and RNA sequencing of pretreatment tumors were performed alongside TCR sequencing in the same patients. About 10 patients achieved durable clinical benefit and approximately 20 did not. Pretreatment blood TCR-seq was available for fewer than 30 patients, at least one posttreatment blood collection was obtained for roughly 24 patients, and tumor TCR-seq was available for roughly 24 patients. Overall study results and their limits: Small sample size (n ≈ 29) and many exploratory analyses mean the results are intended to be hypothesis-generating. A pretreatment peripheral blood TCR clonality below the median was linked to improved progression-free and overall survival. At 3 weeks after the start of treatment, tumor-associated TCR clones in peripheral blood had expanded more in patients with durable benefit (n ≈ 24, p = 0.022).

In the case of this clone: Its antigen is unknown. No much larger clone exists at a distance of one base, and base qualities are not known.

A cohort of more than 25 patients with locally advanced or metastatic urothelial carcinoma, treated at Memorial Sloan Kettering on a trial protocol, was included. Peripheral blood mononuclear cells were collected pretreatment and during treatment, at between 1 and 8 total time points per patient. The Qiagen DNeasy Blood extraction kit was used to purify genomic DNA from total PBMCs and tumor samples. PBMCs were collected pretreatment and during treatment, and were isolated and stored as previously described. Each PCR received spiked-in synthetic TCR analog templates so that absolute template abundance could be estimated from read counts. The immunoSEQ assay used bias-controlled V and J gene primers to amplify TCRbeta CDR3 regions from genomic DNA. Rearranged TCRbeta segments were sequenced at approximately 20X coverage. The original methods were these. Clustering was used to correct sequencing errors, and CDR3s were annotated against IMGT so that V, D and J genes could be assigned. Out-of-frame and stop-codon sequences were excluded, and only productive TCRbeta rearrangements were used in downstream analyses. To compute clonality, Shannon entropy was normalized by the log of the number of unique productive sequences and then subtracted from one. Clones differing between time points or between blood and tumor were identified by Fisher's exact test with Benjamini-Hochberg correction at adjusted p below 0.01. TCRdb stores this immuneACCESS table with in-frame sequences only. Part of the clones is absent; in the studies checked, under half of the shortfall reflects unresolved V genes, and no reason is known for the rest. The V and J calls and the clone size are those of that table, but D and trimming were determined from the DNA. The sample table contains around 30,000 clones; only one count was recorded for around 86% of them. The ten largest clones capture approximately 2.2% of the sample.

V is reduced by 1 base and J by 3 bases, leaving a spacing of 7 bases between them. Reading the germline V gene gives CDR1 SGHTA and CDR2 FQGNSA. The CDR3 covers 14 residues, taking in both the cysteine and the phenylalanine. The sequence is cut down to CDR3 DNA, 42 bases in frame from base 1. The starting material was PBMCs, obtained around atezolizumab (anti-PD-L1) treatment. The receptor's source is a man between 50 and 59 years old with urothelial cancer. This receptor chain uses TRBV7-2 and TRBJ1-5, with the D gene uncertain. For the CDR3, the sequence is CASSLGSINQPQHF. The sequence in DNA is TGTGCCAGCAGCTTAGGGTCTATCAATCAGCCCCAGCATTTT. The entire variable domain, with the stretches around the CDR3 drawn from the reference TRBV7-2 and TRBJ1-5 proteins, is GAGVSQSPSNKVTEKGKDVELRCDPISGHTALYWYRQSLGQGLEFLIYFQGNSAPDKSGLPSDRFSAERTGGSVSTLTIQRTQQEDSAVYLCASSLGSINQPQHFGDGTRLSIL.